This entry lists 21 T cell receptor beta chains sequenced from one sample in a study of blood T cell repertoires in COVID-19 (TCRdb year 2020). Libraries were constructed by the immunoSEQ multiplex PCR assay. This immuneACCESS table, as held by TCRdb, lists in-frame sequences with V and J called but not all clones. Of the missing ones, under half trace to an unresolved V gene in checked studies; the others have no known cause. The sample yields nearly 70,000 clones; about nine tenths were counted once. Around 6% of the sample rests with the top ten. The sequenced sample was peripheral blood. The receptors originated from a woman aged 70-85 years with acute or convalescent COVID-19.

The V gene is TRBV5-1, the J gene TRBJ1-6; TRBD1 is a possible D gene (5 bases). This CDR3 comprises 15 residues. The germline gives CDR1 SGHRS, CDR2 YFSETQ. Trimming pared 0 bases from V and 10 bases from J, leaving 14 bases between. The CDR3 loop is CASSLAYQGLSPLHF. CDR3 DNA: TGCGCCAGCAGCTTGGCCTACCAGGGATTGTCACCCCTCCACTTT.

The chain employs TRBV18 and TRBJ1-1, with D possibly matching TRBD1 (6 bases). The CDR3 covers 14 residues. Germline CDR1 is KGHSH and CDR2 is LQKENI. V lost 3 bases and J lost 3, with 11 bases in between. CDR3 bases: TGTGCCAGCTCACCTACACCAGGGGACACTGAAGCTTTCTTT. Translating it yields CASSPTPGDTEAFF.

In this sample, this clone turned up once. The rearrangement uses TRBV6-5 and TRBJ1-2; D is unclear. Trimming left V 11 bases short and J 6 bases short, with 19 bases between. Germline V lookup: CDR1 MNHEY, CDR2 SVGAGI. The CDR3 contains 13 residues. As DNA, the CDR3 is TGTGCCGTTACTACGCGAGACGGTGATGGCTACACCTTC. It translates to CAVTTRDGDGYTF.

The chain's CDR3 is CASSQLVGTGVQPQHF. The CDR3 bases are TGTGCCAGCAGCCAACTCGTAGGGACAGGGGTTCAGCCCCAGCATTTT. V gene TRBV5-5 combines with J gene TRBJ1-5, with 10 bases identical to TRBD1. The CDR3 totals 16 residues. The germline gives CDR1 SGHKS, CDR2 YYEKEE (reference sequence). The V segment lost 4 bases and the J segment 6 bases; nucleotides outside the gene matches: 10.

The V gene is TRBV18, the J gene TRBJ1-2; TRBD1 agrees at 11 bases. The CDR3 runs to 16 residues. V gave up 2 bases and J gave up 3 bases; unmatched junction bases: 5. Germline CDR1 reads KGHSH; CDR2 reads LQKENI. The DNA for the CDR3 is TGTGCCAGCTCACCAAGGACAGGGGGCAGTGACTATGGCTACACCTTC. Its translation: CASSPRTGGSDYGYTF.

This CDR3 reads CASAIVGNNEQFF. DNA for the CDR3: TGCGCCAGCGCAATCGTTGGCAACAATGAGCAGTTCTTC. The J gene is TRBJ2-1, the V gene TRBV5-1; D not resolved. This CDR3 spans 13 amino acids. Trimming took off 7 bases at V and 5 bases at J, with 13 bases between the two ends. Looked up from germline, CDR1 is SGHRS and CDR2 is YFSETQ.

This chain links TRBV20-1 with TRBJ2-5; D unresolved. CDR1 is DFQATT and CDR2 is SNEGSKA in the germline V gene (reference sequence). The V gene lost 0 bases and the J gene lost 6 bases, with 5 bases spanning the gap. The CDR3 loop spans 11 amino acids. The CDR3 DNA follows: TGCAGTGCTAGAGATGGGCAGACCCAGTACTTC. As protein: CSARDGQTQYF.

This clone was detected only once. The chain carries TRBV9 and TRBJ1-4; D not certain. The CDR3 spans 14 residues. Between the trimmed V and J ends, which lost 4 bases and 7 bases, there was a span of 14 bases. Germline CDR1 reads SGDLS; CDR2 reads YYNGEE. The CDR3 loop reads CASSPQIVSEKLFF. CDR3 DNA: TGTGCCAGCAGCCCACAGATCGTTAGTGAAAAACTGTTTTTT. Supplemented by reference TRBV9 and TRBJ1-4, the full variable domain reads DSGVTQTPKHLITATGQRVTLRCSPRSGDLSVYWYQQSLDQGLQFLIQYYNGEERAKGNILERFSAQQFPDLHSELNLSSLELGDSALYFCASSPQIVSEKLFFGSGTQLSVL.

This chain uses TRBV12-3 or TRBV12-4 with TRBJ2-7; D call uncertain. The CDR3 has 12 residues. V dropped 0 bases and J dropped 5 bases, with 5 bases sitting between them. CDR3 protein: CASSLADNEQYF. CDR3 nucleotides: TGTGCCAGCAGTTTAGCCGACAACGAGCAGTACTTC.

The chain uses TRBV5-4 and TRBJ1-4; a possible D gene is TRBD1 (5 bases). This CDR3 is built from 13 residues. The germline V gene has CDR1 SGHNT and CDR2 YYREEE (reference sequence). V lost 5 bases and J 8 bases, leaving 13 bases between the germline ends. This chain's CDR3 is CASRPGGDEKLFF. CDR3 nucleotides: TGTGCCAGCAGGCCCGGAGGGGACGAAAAACTGTTTTTT. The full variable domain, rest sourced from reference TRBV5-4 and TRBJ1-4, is ETGVTQSPTHLIKTRGQQVTLRCSSQSGHNTVSWYQQALGQGPQFIFQYYREEENGRGNFPPRFSGLQFPNYSSELNVNALELDDSALYLCASRPGGDEKLFFGSGTQLSVL.

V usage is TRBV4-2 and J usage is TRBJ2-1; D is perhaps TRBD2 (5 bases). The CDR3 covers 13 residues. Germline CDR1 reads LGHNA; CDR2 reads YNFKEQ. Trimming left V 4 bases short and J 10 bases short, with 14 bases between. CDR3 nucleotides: TGTGCCAGCAGCCTCCCCGGGGAGCAGGAGCAGTTCTTC. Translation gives CASSLPGEQEQFF.

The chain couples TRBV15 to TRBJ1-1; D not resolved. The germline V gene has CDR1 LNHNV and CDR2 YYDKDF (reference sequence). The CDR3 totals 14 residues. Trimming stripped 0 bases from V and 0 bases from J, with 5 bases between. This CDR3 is CATSRDIMNTEAFF. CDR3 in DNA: TGTGCCACCAGCAGAGATATTATGAACACTGAAGCTTTCTTT.

CDR3 in amino acids: CASSLLDRGLGTNTEAFF. As DNA, the CDR3 is TGCGCCAGCAGCTTGCTGGACAGGGGGCTTGGGACAAACACTGAAGCTTTCTTT. The chain has TRBV5-1 and TRBJ1-1; 11 positions agree with TRBD1. Germline CDR1 and CDR2: SGHRS and YFSETQ. With V trimmed by 1 base and J by 2 bases, 10 bases remained unmatched. The CDR3 covers 18 residues.

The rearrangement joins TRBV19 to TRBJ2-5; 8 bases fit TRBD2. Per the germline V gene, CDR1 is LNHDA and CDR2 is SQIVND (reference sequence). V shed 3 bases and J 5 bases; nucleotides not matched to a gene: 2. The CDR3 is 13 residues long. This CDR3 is CASSIPGGETQYF. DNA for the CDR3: TGTGCCAGTAGTATTCCGGGGGGGGAGACCCAGTACTTC. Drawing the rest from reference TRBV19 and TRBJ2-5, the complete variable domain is DGGITQSPKYLFRKEGQNVTLSCEQNLNHDAMYWYRQDPGQGLRLIYYSQIVNDFQKGDIAEGYSVSREKKESFPLTVTSAQKNPTAFYLCASSIPGGETQYFGPGTRLLVL.

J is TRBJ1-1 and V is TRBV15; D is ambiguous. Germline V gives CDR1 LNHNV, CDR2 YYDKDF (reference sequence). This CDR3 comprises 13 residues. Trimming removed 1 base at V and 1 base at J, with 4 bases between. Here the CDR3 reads CATSRGENTEAFF. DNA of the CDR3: TGTGCCACCAGCAGAGGAGAGAACACTGAAGCTTTCTTT.

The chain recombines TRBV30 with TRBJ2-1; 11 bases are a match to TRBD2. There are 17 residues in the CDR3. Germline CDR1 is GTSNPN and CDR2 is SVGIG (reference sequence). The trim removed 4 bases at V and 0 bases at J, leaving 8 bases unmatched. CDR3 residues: CAWTSGTSGNSYNEQFF. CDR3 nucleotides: TGTGCCTGGACTTCCGGGACTAGCGGAAACTCCTACAATGAGCAGTTCTTC.

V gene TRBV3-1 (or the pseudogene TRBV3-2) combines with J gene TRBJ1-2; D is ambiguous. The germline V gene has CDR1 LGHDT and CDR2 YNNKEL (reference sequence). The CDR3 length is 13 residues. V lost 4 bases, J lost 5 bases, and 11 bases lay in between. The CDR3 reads CASSPREEYGYTF. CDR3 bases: TGTGCCAGCAGCCCCCGGGAGGAGTATGGCTACACCTTC.

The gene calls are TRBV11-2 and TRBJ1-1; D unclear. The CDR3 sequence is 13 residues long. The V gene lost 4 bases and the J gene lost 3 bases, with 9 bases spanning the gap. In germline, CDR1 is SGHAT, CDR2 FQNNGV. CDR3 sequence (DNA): TGTGCCAGCAGCTCTTTGGGCCACACTGAAGCTTTCTTT. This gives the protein CASSSLGHTEAFF.

The CDR3 region has the DNA TGCGCCAGCAGCCAAGTAGGGACACCCAAGGCGCTACACACCTTC. It specifies CASSQVGTPKALHTF. The chain couples TRBV4-1 to TRBJ1-2, with D maybe TRBD1 (6 bases). There are 15 residues in the CDR3. Germline CDR1 MGHRA, CDR2 YSYEKL. With 1 base removed from V and 12 bases from J, the gap between germline ends came to 21 bases.

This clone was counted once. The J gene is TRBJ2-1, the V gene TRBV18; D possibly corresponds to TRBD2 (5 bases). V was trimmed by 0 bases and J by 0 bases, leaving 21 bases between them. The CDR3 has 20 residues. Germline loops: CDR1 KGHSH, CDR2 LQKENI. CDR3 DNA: TGTGCCAGCTCACCACCGAGGGATAAGAACATTTCTGGCTCCTACAATGAGCAGTTCTTC. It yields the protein CASSPPRDKNISGSYNEQFF. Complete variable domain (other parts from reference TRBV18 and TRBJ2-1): NAGVMQNPRHLVRRRGQEARLRCSPMKGHSHVYWYRQLPEEGLKFMVYLQKENIIDESGMPKERFSAEFPKEGPSILRIQQVVRGDSAAYFCASSPPRDKNISGSYNEQFFGPGTRLTVL.

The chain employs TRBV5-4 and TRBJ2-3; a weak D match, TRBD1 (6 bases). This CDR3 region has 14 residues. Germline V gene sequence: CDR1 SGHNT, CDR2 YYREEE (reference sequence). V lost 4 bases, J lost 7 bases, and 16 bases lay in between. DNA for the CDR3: TGTGCCAGCAGCCCGGACAGCCTACCAAATACGCAGTATTTT. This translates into CASSPDSLPNTQYF.